Listed below are T cell receptor beta chains from one sample, sequenced in a study of identical twins. MiXCR, run by TCRdb on the 5' RACE reads, gives a single entry per CDR3 protein. The sample lists fewer than 250,000 distinct CDR3 sequences; 9.4% were seen once. The sample was memory (CD45RO+) T cells sorted from blood. The source is a woman younger than 35 in good health. The CDR3 runs from the conserved cysteine through the conserved F or W. Fields, in order: J gene, V gene, D gene, clone size, CDR3 DNA, CDR3 protein. A D gene is named only where the DNA matches it firmly. Clone sizes are given selectively: once, few, many, or a class where the clone is expanded.

J: TRBJ2-1; V: TRBV20-1; D: TRBD2; size: NA; DNA: TGCAGTGCTAGCCTAGCGGGGGCCTACAATGAGCAGTTCTTC; CDR3: CSASLAGAYNEQFF
J: TRBJ1-1; V: TRBV5-1; D: NA; size: many; DNA: TGCGCCAGCAGCTTGGGTTCAGGGGCCACTGAAGCTTTCTTT; CDR3: CASSLGSGATEAFF
J: TRBJ1-5; V: TRBV6-1; D: NA; size: few; DNA: TGTGCCAGCAGTGCCACGGGGAGAGGGCGAAATCAGCCCCAGCATTTT; CDR3: CASSATGRGRNQPQHF
J: TRBJ2-7; V: TRBV25-1; D: NA; size: NA; DNA: TGTGCCAGCAGCAAATACTACGAGCAGTACTTC; CDR3: CASSKYYEQYF
J: TRBJ2-1; V: TRBV24-1; D: NA; size: few; DNA: TGTGCCACCAGTGATTCGGGACCACGCCAAGAGCAGTTCTTC; CDR3: CATSDSGPRQEQFF
J: TRBJ2-3; V: TRBV20-1; D: NA; size: many; DNA: TGCAGTGCCCAGAATAGCGAGGAGGGCACAGATACGCAGTATTTT; CDR3: CSAQNSEEGTDTQYF
J: TRBJ2-5; V: TRBV7-8; D: NA; size: NA; DNA: TGTGCCAGCAGCCCTAGGGTACTCCAAAAGACCCAGTACTTC; CDR3: CASSPRVLQKTQYF
J: TRBJ1-1; V: TRBV12-3/TRBV12-4; D: NA; size: many; DNA: TGTGCCAGCCGCCGGGACTCGGGAAGTTACACTGAAGCTTTCTTT; CDR3: CASRRDSGSYTEAFF
J: TRBJ2-3; V: TRBV6-2/TRBV6-3; D: NA; size: few; DNA: TGTGCCAGCAGTTACTCGGAACGGGATACGCAGTATTTT; CDR3: CASSYSERDTQYF
J: TRBJ1-6; V: TRBV5-1; D: TRBD1; size: many; DNA: TGCGCCAGCAGCCGAAGCGGGACAGGGGATTCACCCCTCCACTTT; CDR3: CASSRSGTGDSPLHF
J: TRBJ2-1; V: TRBV5-1; D: NA; size: NA; DNA: TGCGCCAGCAGCTTTCCGGGAGTGAATGAGCAGTTCTTC; CDR3: CASSFPGVNEQFF
J: TRBJ2-7; V: TRBV20-1; D: NA; size: NA; DNA: TGCAGTGCTAGTTTTGGGCTAGCCTACGAGCAGTACTTC; CDR3: CSASFGLAYEQYF
J: TRBJ2-6; V: TRBV5-5; D: NA; size: few; DNA: TGTGCCAGCAGCTTGCACGGGGCTGGGGCCAACGTCCTGACTTTC; CDR3: CASSLHGAGANVLTF
J: TRBJ2-7; V: TRBV5-1; D: NA; size: few; DNA: TGCGCCAGCAGACAGGAGATGTACGAGCAGTACTTC; CDR3: CASRQEMYEQYF
J: TRBJ1-1; V: TRBV12-3/TRBV12-4; D: NA; size: many; DNA: TGTGCCAGCAGTTTAGCCCACCGCCCGGGCTCCGGCCCTGAAGCTTTCTTT; CDR3: CASSLAHRPGSGPEAFF
J: TRBJ2-7; V: TRBV28; D: TRBD2; size: NA; DNA: TGTGCCACTAGCGGGAACTCCTACGAGCAGTACTTC; CDR3: CATSGNSYEQYF
J: TRBJ2-3; V: TRBV20-1; D: TRBD2; size: few; DNA: TGCAGTGCTTCCTTCCCTCGCGGGAGGGGGGATACGCAGTATTTT; CDR3: CSASFPRGRGDTQYF
J: TRBJ2-2; V: TRBV12-3/TRBV12-4; D: TRBD1; size: many; DNA: TGTGCCAGCGGGACAGGGTCGAACACCGGGGAGCTGTTTTTT; CDR3: CASGTGSNTGELFF